Listed here is a single TCR beta chain. The antigen remains undetermined. Here immunoSEQ multiplex PCR was the method, and the copy in TCRdb shows in-frame clones only, minus some. Altogether around 160,000 clones are present, approximately 94% being singletons, with the ten largest covering about 1.9%. The ends lost 4 bases at V and 4 bases at J; junction bases unmatched: 10. CDR1 SGHDT and CDR2 YYEEEE come from the germline V gene. The CDR3 extends over 15 amino acids. The sample is drawn from a study of T cell responses to AZD1222 COVID-19 vaccine. Study outcomes and limitations: Baseline seropositivity occurred in only a handful of AZD1222 recipients. Spike-specific TCR repertoires showed rising breadth and depth after two AZD1222 doses.

V usage is TRBV5-6 and J usage is TRBJ1-2; 7 nucleotides align to TRBD1. The sequencing used peripheral blood, collected on day 0 of AZD1222 vaccination. The TCR comes from an adult in good health. Here the CDR3 reads CASSPATGLGYGYTF. In nucleotides, the CDR3 is TGTGCCAGCAGCCCGGCGACAGGGCTTGGCTATGGCTACACCTTC.